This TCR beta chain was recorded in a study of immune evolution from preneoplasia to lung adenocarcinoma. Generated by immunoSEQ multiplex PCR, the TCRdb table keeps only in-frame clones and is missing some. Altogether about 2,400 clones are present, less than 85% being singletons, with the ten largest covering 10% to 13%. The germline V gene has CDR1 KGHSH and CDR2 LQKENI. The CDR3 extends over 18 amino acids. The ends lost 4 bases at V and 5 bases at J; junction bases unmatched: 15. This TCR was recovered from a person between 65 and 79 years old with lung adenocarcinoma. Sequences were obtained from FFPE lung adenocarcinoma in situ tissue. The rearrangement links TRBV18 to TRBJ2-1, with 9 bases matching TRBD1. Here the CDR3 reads CASSLTTVGTGSNNEQFF. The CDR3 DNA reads TGTGCCAGCTCACTCACCACGGTCGGGACAGGGTCAAACAATGAGCAGTTCTTC.